The entry below describes one TCR beta chain. Assay used: immunoSEQ multiplex PCR; TCRdb lists only in-frame clones, some missing. The sample contains tens of thousands of clones, approximately 95% of which appear only once. The data derive from a study of technical replicates of blood from a handful of donors. The CDR3 loop spans 15 amino acids. The trim removed 3 bases at V and 1 base at J, leaving 7 bases unmatched. The germline gives CDR1 GTSNPN, CDR2 SVGIG (reference sequence). The receptor's source is a human donor in good health. The chain is built from TRBV30 and TRBJ2-3; 7 bases fit TRBD2. Sequenced material: T cells isolated from PBMCs. Written as DNA, the CDR3 is TGTGCCTGGAGCGCGGGGGTAGGAGGCACAGATACGCAGTATTTT. Protein sequence: CAWSAGVGGTDTQYF.